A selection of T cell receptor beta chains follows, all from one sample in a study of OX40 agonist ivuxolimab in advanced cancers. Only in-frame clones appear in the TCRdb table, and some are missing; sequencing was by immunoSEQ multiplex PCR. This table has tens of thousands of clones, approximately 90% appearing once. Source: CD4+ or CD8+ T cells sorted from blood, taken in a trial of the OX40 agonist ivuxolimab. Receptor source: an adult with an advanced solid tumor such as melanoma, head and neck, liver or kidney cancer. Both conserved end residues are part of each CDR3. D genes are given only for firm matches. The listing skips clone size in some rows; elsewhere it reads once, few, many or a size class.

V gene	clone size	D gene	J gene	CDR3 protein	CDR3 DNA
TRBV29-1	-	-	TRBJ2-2	CSVPLPTGELFF	TGCAGCGTTCCACTCCCAACCGGGGAGCTGTTTTTT
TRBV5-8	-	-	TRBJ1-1	CASSLGWNTEAFF	TGTGCCAGCAGCTTGGGATGGAACACTGAAGCTTTCTTT
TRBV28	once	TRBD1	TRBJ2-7	CASSPRDRVYEQYF	TGTGCCAGCAGTCCGCGGGACAGGGTCTACGAGCAGTACTTC
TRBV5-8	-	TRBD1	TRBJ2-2	CASSSVTGVNTGELFF	TGTGCCAGCAGCTCCGTAACAGGGGTGAACACCGGGGAGCTGTTTTTT
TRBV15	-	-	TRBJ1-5	CATSRDFYSNQPQHF	TGTGCCACCAGCAGAGATTTCTATAGCAATCAGCCCCAGCATTTT
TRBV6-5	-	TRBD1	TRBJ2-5	CASSPGQVLQETQYF	TGTGCCAGCAGCCCCGGACAGGTCCTTCAAGAGACCCAGTACTTC
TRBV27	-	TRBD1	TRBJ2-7	CASSYVDRVYEQYF	TGTGCCAGCAGCTACGTCGACAGGGTCTACGAGCAGTACTTC
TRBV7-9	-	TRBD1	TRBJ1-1	CASGQGGNTEAFF	TGTGCCAGCGGGCAGGGGGGGAACACTGAAGCTTTCTTT
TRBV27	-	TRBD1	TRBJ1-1	CASSPVRGRTEAFF	TGTGCCAGCAGCCCAGTAAGGGGGCGAACTGAAGCTTTCTTT
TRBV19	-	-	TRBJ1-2	CASSIVVGQGGYTF	TGTGCCAGTAGTATAGTAGTGGGCCAGGGCGGCTACACCTTC
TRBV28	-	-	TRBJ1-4	CASSFSQTNEKLFF	TGTGCCAGCAGTTTTAGTCAGACTAATGAAAAACTGTTTTTT
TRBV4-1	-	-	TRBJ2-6	CASSQQSLRGSGANVLTF	TGCGCCAGCAGCCAACAGAGTTTGAGGGGGTCTGGGGCCAACGTCCTGACTTTC
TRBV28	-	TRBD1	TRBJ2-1	CASSSRDRGPQSSYNEQFF	TGTGCCAGCAGTTCCCGGGACAGGGGGCCCCAATCCTCCTACAATGAGCAGTTCTTC
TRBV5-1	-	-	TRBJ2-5	CASMGEGPWETQYF	TGCGCCAGCATGGGTGAGGGGCCGTGGGAGACCCAGTACTTC
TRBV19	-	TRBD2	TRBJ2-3	CASSIWGLAGETSTDTQYF	TGTGCCAGTAGTATTTGGGGACTAGCGGGAGAAACTAGCACAGATACGCAGTATTTT
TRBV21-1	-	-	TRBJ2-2	CASSKALTSGRADGELFF	TGTGCCAGCAGCAAAGCTCTAACTAGCGGGAGGGCCGACGGGGAGCTGTTTTTT
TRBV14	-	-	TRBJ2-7	CASSQGRQDYEQYF	TGTGCCAGCAGCCAAGGTCGGCAGGACTACGAGCAGTACTTC
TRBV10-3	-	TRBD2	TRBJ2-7	CAISRTSGSTLREYEQYF	TGTGCCATCAGCAGGACTAGCGGGAGTACACTACGGGAATACGAGCAGTACTTC
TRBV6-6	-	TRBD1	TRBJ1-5	CASRAGTGNGQPQHF	TGTGCCAGCAGGGCGGGGACAGGTAATGGTCAGCCCCAGCATTTT
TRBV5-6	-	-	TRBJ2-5	CASSLGQSLETQYF	TGTGCCAGCAGCTTGGGACAATCCCTTGAGACCCAGTACTTC
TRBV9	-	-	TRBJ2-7	CASSVGGTAYEQYF	TGTGCCAGCAGCGTAGGGGGGACCGCCTACGAGCAGTACTTC
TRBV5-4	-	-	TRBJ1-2	CASSLGRLGDYGYTF	TGTGCCAGCAGCTTGGGCCGACTTGGGGATTATGGCTACACCTTC
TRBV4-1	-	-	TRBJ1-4	CASSQRPLGDNLGKLFF	TGCGCCAGCAGCCAAAGACCACTGGGCGACAACCTGGGAAAACTGTTTTTT
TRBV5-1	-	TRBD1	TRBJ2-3	CASTDRAGTDTQYF	TGCGCCAGCACCGACAGGGCTGGCACAGATACGCAGTATTTT
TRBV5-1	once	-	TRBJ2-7	CASSSAALGDEQYF	TGCGCCAGCAGCTCTGCAGCCCTAGGCGACGAGCAGTACTTC
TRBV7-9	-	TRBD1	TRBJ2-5	CASSHRQGLKETQYF	TGTGCCAGCAGCCATAGACAGGGGCTCAAAGAGACCCAGTACTTC
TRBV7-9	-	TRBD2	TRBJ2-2	CASSSTRLAANTGELFF	TGTGCCAGCAGCTCTACGAGACTAGCCGCGAACACCGGGGAGCTGTTTTTT
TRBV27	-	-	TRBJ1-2	CASSPLGGGYTF	TGTGCCAGCAGTCCCCTGGGTGGGGGCTACACCTTC
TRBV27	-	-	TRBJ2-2	CASSFLGDTGELFF	TGTGCCAGCAGTTTTCTGGGGGACACCGGGGAGCTGTTTTTT
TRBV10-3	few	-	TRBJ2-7	CAISVNLHEQYF	TGTGCCATCAGTGTAAACCTCCACGAGCAGTACTTC
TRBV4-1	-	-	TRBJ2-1	CASSQDPERPDNEQFF	TGCGCCAGCAGCCAAGATCCTGAAAGGCCTGACAATGAGCAGTTCTTC
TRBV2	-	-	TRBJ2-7	CASSEFRGGSEQYF	TGTGCCAGCAGTGAATTCAGGGGAGGGTCGGAGCAGTACTTC
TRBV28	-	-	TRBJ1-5	CASNPRGFQPQHF	TGTGCCAGCAATCCCAGGGGTTTTCAGCCCCAGCATTTT
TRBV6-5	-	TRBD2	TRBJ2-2	CASSRLAGGTGELFF	TGTGCCAGCAGTAGACTAGCGGGAGGCACCGGGGAGCTGTTTTTT
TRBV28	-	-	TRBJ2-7	CASRDATSYLEQYF	TGTGCCAGCAGGGATGCAACTAGTTACCTCGAGCAGTACTTC
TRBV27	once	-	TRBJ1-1	CASSLGLNTEAFF	TGTGCCAGCAGCTTAGGGCTGAACACTGAAGCTTTCTTT
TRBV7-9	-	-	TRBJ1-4	CASSFRRGTNEKLFF	TGTGCCAGCAGCTTCCGACGGGGGACTAATGAAAAACTGTTTTTT
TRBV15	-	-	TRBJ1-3	CATSSYSSGNTIYF	TGTGCCACCAGCAGCTACAGCTCTGGAAACACCATATATTTT
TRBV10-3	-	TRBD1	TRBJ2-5	CAISMTGVVRETQYF	TGTGCCATCAGTATGACAGGGGTGGTTAGGGAGACCCAGTACTTC
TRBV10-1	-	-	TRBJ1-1	CASSTGLNTEAFF	TGCGCCAGCAGTACGGGGCTGAACACTGAAGCTTTCTTT
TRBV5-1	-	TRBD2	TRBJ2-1	CASSSYSGEYNEQFF	TGCGCCAGCAGCTCGTACAGCGGGGAGTACAATGAGCAGTTCTTC
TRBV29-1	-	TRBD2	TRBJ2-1	CSVPLAGVNNEQFF	TGCAGCGTTCCCCTAGCGGGAGTCAACAATGAGCAGTTCTTC
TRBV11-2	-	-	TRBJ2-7	CASSLVWEFSSYEQYF	TGTGCCAGCAGCTTAGTGTGGGAATTCAGCTCCTACGAGCAGTACTTC
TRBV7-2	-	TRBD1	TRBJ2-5	CASSLTDTGVWQETQYF	TGTGCCAGCAGCTTAACGGATACAGGGGTCTGGCAAGAGACCCAGTACTTC
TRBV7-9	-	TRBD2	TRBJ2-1	CASSSGLAEYNEQFF	TGTGCCAGCAGCTCAGGACTAGCGGAGTACAATGAGCAGTTCTTC
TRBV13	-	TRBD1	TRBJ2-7	CASSGDRDSHYYEQYF	TGTGCCAGCAGCGGGGACCGGGACAGCCACTACTACGAGCAGTACTTC
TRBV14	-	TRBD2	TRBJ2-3	CASSQEEAGGPYLTDTQYF	TGTGCCAGCAGCCAAGAGGAAGCGGGAGGGCCCTACTTAACAGATACGCAGTATTTT
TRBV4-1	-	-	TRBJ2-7	CASSQEEGGNPYEQYF	TGCGCCAGCAGCCAAGAAGAGGGCGGGAATCCCTACGAGCAGTACTTC
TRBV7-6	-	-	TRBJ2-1	CASSPKPSSYNEQFF	TGTGCCAGCAGCCCCAAACCTAGCTCCTACAATGAGCAGTTCTTC
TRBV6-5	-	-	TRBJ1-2	CASSGYSGPRSGYTF	TGTGCCAGCAGTGGTTATTCCGGGCCGCGGTCTGGCTACACCTTC